These 20 T cell receptor beta chains originate from one sample sequenced in a study of T cell responses to AZD1222 COVID-19 vaccine (dated by TCRdb to the early 2020s). This sample's time point label indicates: baseline before first vaccination. To prepare the library, the immunoSEQ multiplex PCR assay was applied. TCRdb took this table from immuneACCESS and kept in-frame rearrangements with V and J called. Such tables lack part of the clones; where checked against another copy, unresolved V genes explain under half of the gap, and the rest is unexplained. Here the sample has more than 90,000 clones; just over 85% occur a single time. The ten largest clones represent 1.2% to 1.5% of the sample. The input for sequencing was peripheral blood, taken on day 0 of AZD1222 vaccination. These receptors were taken from an adult in good health.

This clone was observed once. The J gene is TRBJ1-1, the V gene TRBV7-2; 10 positions agree with TRBD1. CDR3 size: 14 residues. Germline V gene sequence: CDR1 SGHTA, CDR2 FQGNSA. Germline trimming cut 6 bases from V and 5 bases from J; bases unmatched to any gene: 6. CDR3 coding DNA: TGTGCCAGCAGACGGGACAGGGGATTAACTGAAGCTTTCTTT. Protein: CASRRDRGLTEAFF.

The genes are TRBV20-1 and TRBJ1-2, with D maybe TRBD1 (6 bases). Germline CDR1 is DFQATT and CDR2 is SNEGSKA (reference sequence). V lost 4 bases and J 8 bases, leaving 8 bases between the germline ends. This CDR3 has 10 residues. Written as DNA, the CDR3 is TGCAGTGCTACAGGGGCGGGCTACACCTTC. It translates to CSATGAGYTF.

The gene calls are TRBV4-3 and TRBJ2-1; 8 bases match TRBD2. V was pared by 0 bases and J by 5 bases, with 0 bases of the junction left unmatched. CDR3 length: 14 residues. Germline assignment: CDR1 LGHNA and CDR2 YSLEER. The CDR3 sequence: CASSQELADNEQFF. CDR3 nucleotide sequence: TGCGCCAGCAGCCAAGAACTAGCGGACAATGAGCAGTTCTTC.

The chain uses TRBV3-1 (or the pseudogene TRBV3-2) and TRBJ2-3, with TRBD2 identical over 13 bases. After removal of 2 bases from V and 1 base from J, the junction contained 9 bases not matched to a gene. Germline V gene sequence: CDR1 LGHDT, CDR2 YNNKEL (reference sequence). This CDR3 region has 19 residues. The CDR3 DNA reads as TGTGCCAGCAGCCAAAATTTGACTAGCGGGAGGATGGGCACAGATACGCAGTATTTT. Amino acid sequence: CASSQNLTSGRMGTDTQYF.

V is TRBV21-1 and J is TRBJ1-1. TRBV21-1 corresponds to a pseudogene. The CDR3 has 16 residues. The CDR3 DNA reads TGTGCCAGCAGCAACTGGGGGCGGGAGGAGAACACTGAAGCTTTCTTT. This encodes CASSNWGREENTEAFF.

V is TRBV27 and J is TRBJ1-1; 9 bases agree with TRBD1. The CDR3 runs to 14 residues. Germline V lookup: CDR1 MNHEY, CDR2 SMNVEV (reference sequence). The V segment lost 5 bases and the J segment 4 bases; nucleotides outside the gene matches: 5. The CDR3 here is CASSRGGQGTEAFF. CDR3 nucleotides: TGTGCCAGCAGTCGTGGGGGACAGGGCACTGAAGCTTTCTTT.

The V call is TRBV2, the J call TRBJ2-1; D gene ambiguous. CDR3 length: 17 amino acids. Trimming left V 6 bases short and J 0 bases short, with 18 bases between. Germline-derived CDR1 and CDR2 are SNHLY and FYNNEI. CDR3 residues: CASSDQRHLSSYNEQFF. The DNA of the CDR3 is TGTGCCAGCAGCGACCAACGACACCTGAGCTCCTACAATGAGCAGTTCTTC.

The gene calls are TRBV28 and TRBJ2-7, with a possible D match to TRBD2 (5 bases). CDR1 and CDR2 (germline): MDHEN, SYDVKM. The V end was cut by 3 bases, the J end by 6 bases, with 15 bases between. The CDR3 runs 14 residues. DNA of the CDR3: TGTGCCAGCAGTTTTTTGGAGGCCCCCGCCGAGCAGTACTTC. It translates to CASSFLEAPAEQYF.

J is TRBJ2-2 and V is TRBV2, with D perhaps being TRBD1 or TRBD2 (5 bases each). CDR1 and CDR2 from the germline V gene are SNHLY and FYNNEI. V dropped 3 bases and J dropped 9 bases, with 11 bases sitting between them. CDR3 size: 13 residues. CDR3 sequence reads: CASSDVRGRELFF. In nucleotides, the CDR3 is TGTGCCAGCAGTGATGTACGGGGCCGGGAGCTGTTTTTT.

CDR3 nucleotide sequence: TGTGCCAGCAGTTACTTCTCCGGGACACCTAACTATGGCTACACCTTC. Translated: CASSYFSGTPNYGYTF. The chain couples TRBV27 to TRBJ1-2; perhaps TRBD1 as D (6 bases). The ends were cut back, 4 bases at V and 0 bases at J, with 15 bases in the middle. The CDR3 has 16 amino acids. Germline values: CDR1 MNHEY, CDR2 SMNVEV (reference sequence).

This clone was seen a single time. The J gene is TRBJ2-5, the V gene TRBV29-1; 15 bases line up with TRBD2. The CDR3 consists of 16 residues. V was pared by 5 bases and J by 4 bases, with 8 bases of the junction left unmatched. Looked up from germline, CDR1 is SQVTM and CDR2 is ANQGSEA. The chain's CDR3 is CSVNGGTSGRRETQYF. In DNA, the CDR3 is TGCAGCGTTAATGGGGGGACTAGCGGGAGGCGAGAGACCCAGTACTTC.

In DNA form, the CDR3 reads TGTGCCAGTAGTATTTCCGAGATTGAGACTGAAGCTTTCTTT. Its protein is CASSISEIETEAFF. V gene TRBV19 combines with J gene TRBJ1-1; D uncertain. This CDR3 spans 14 amino acids. Germline V gene lookup returns CDR1 LNHDA and CDR2 SQIVND (reference sequence). V lost 3 bases and J lost 5, with 13 bases in between.

J is TRBJ2-2 and V is TRBV7-3; 8 bases match TRBD1. Germline V lookup: CDR1 SGHTA, CDR2 FQGTGA. The CDR3 spans 15 residues. The V gene end was trimmed by 2 bases and the J gene end by 1 base; junction bases not matched to a gene: 0. The CDR3 nucleotides read TGTGCCAGCAGCTTAGGGACAGGGAACACCGGGGAGCTGTTTTTT. Translated, it gives CASSLGTGNTGELFF.

The genes are TRBV7-6 and TRBJ2-3; 11 nucleotides line up with TRBD2. J was trimmed by 4 bases and V by 5 bases; bases with no gene match: 5. The CDR3 extends over 15 amino acids. The germline CDR1 and CDR2 sequences are SGHVS and FNYEAQ. The CDR3 coding sequence is TGTGCCAGCAGCCAGCTAGCGGGAGGTGCAGATACGCAGTATTTT. This codes for CASSQLAGGADTQYF.

The chain employs TRBV7-2 and TRBJ1-2, with D perhaps matching TRBD1 (5 bases). The germline gives CDR1 SGHTA, CDR2 FQGNSA. Trimming removed 1 base from V and 8 bases from J, with 20 bases in between. The CDR3 sequence is 16 residues long. CDR3 sequence: CASSLGRDGNSFGYTF. CDR3 DNA: TGTGCCAGCAGCTTAGGTAGGGACGGGAACTCCTTCGGCTACACCTTC.

The chain uses TRBV30 and TRBJ1-2, with 8 bases lining up with TRBD1. This CDR3 is built from 14 residues. Germline lookup yields CDR1 GTSNPN and CDR2 SVGIG (reference sequence). V trimming: 3 bases; J trimming: 4 bases; junction bases outside the gene matches: 7. The CDR3, as DNA: TGTGCCTGGAGGAACCAGGGGGCCCCCTATGGCTACACCTTC. Translated: CAWRNQGAPYGYTF.

The genes are TRBV7-2 and TRBJ2-3; a weak D match, TRBD2 (6 bases). Germline CDR1 SGHTA, CDR2 FQGNSA. CDR3 length: 14 residues. V was cut by 1 base and J by 6 bases, with 11 bases left in between. CDR3 sequence reads: CASSLGGIMDTQYF. In nucleotides, the CDR3 is TGTGCCAGCAGCTTAGGCGGGATAATGGATACGCAGTATTTT.

The V call is TRBV30, the J call TRBJ1-6, with D possibly matching TRBD1 (6 bases). The CDR3 consists of 14 residues. Germline V gene lookup returns CDR1 GTSNPN and CDR2 SVGIG (reference sequence). The ends were cut back, 0 bases at V and 8 bases at J, with 11 bases in the middle. The CDR3 DNA sequence: TGTGCCTGGAGTGTAGGGGGGCGGGATTCACCCCTCCACTTT. Its translation is CAWSVGGRDSPLHF.

The rearrangement uses TRBV28 and TRBJ1-6; 9 bases map to TRBD1. CDR3 size: 14 residues. The germline CDR1 and CDR2 sequences are MDHEN and SYDVKM. The ends lost 6 bases at V and 9 bases at J; junction bases unmatched: 6. The CDR3 here is CASREGQGGSPLHF. CDR3 DNA sequence: TGTGCCAGCAGGGAGGGACAGGGAGGTTCACCCCTCCACTTT. Filled out from reference TRBV28 and TRBJ1-6, the complete variable domain reads DVKVTQSSRYLVKRTGEKVFLECVQDMDHENMFWYRQDPGLGLRLIYFSYDVKMKEKGDIPEGYSVSREKKERFSLILESASTNQTSMYLCASREGQGGSPLHFGNGTRLTVT.

In its sample, this clone was seen once. The chain carries TRBV5-6 and TRBJ2-7; D may be TRBD2 (7 bases). The germline CDR1 and CDR2 sequences are SGHDT and YYEEEE. CDR3 size: 15 residues. V lost 0 bases, J lost 2 bases, and 12 bases lay in between. The CDR3 reads CASSLGGGGPYEQYF. CDR3 DNA: TGTGCCAGCAGCTTGGGAGGGGGGGGTCCCTACGAGCAGTACTTC.